This is a list of T cell receptor beta chains from one sample in a study of PD-1 blockade in classical Hodgkin lymphoma. This table comes from immunoSEQ multiplex PCR, and its TCRdb copy is limited to in-frame clones, with some not included. The table has approximately 110,000 clones, roughly 90% seen once. Sequencing was performed on peripheral blood mononuclear cells (PBMCs), taken before the fourth cycle of nivolumab. The receptors stem from a human donor with classical Hodgkin lymphoma. CDR3s include the opening cysteine and the closing phenylalanine or tryptophan.

j_gene: TRBJ2-7
len: 11
v_gene: TRBV5-1
CDR3aa: CASRDGTEQYF

j_gene: TRBJ1-1
len: 15
v_gene: TRBV6-5
CDR3aa: CASSPGVGVNTEAFF

j_gene: TRBJ2-7
len: 17
v_gene: TRBV4-2
CDR3aa: CASSPYKLAGGTYEQYF

j_gene: TRBJ1-2
len: 14
v_gene: TRBV7-9
CDR3aa: CASSFDRDLRGYTF

j_gene: TRBJ2-7
len: 14
v_gene: TRBV6-1
CDR3aa: CASSARTATYEQYF

j_gene: TRBJ2-5
len: 15
v_gene: TRBV14
CDR3aa: CASSPNGRGGETQYF

j_gene: TRBJ2-3
len: 18
v_gene: TRBV11-2
CDR3aa: CASSLTSGIPLPADTQYF

j_gene: TRBJ1-4
len: 16
v_gene: TRBV4-3
CDR3aa: CASSQEMTKGNEKLFF

j_gene: TRBJ1-3
len: 16
v_gene: TRBV30
CDR3aa: CAWSALPASSGNTIYF

j_gene: TRBJ1-1
len: 13
v_gene: TRBV6-6
CDR3aa: CASSYSRNTEAFF